Presented here are 18 T cell receptor beta chains from one specimen sequenced in a study of naive and memory T cell subsets. Study-wide findings and caveats: Naive repertoires, especially CD8, held a few larger clonotypes, possibly memory cells re-expressing CD45RA.

Both TRBC1 and TRBC2 were covered by a beta constant-region primer of two equimolar oligonucleotides. Nested alpha and beta constant-region primers with the SP2 primer drove four PCR rounds on ligated cDNA. TCRdb re-derived calls from the UMI-ligation and nested PCR reads in MiXCR, one entry per CDR3 protein. The sample lists 99,000 or so distinct CDR3 sequences, about 14% occurring once. Antigens for these TCRs are unknown. The specimen sequenced was naive CD8+ T cells from blood. These receptor sequences come from a human donor in good health.

This chain uses TRBV7-9 with TRBJ2-3; the match to TRBD2 covers 13 bases. This CDR3 is built from 16 residues. V lost 5 bases to trimming and J lost 0 bases; unmatched junction nucleotides: 2. Germline-derived CDR1 and CDR2 are SEHNR and FQNEAQ (reference sequence). CDR3 sequence reads: CASSRGLAGSTDTQYF. CDR3 nucleotides: TGTGCCAGCAGCCGGGGACTAGCGGGGAGCACAGATACGCAGTATTTT.

The chain employs TRBV4-3 and TRBJ1-2; possible D gene TRBD1, 6 bases. Germline loops: CDR1 LGHNA, CDR2 YSLEER. The germline V and J ends were trimmed by 2 bases and 1 base, with 20 bases remaining between them. This CDR3 contains 18 residues. The CDR3 DNA follows: TGCGCCAGCAGCCAACACCCACCGAGGGGGGGCATTAACTATGGCTACACCTTC. This sequence encodes CASSQHPPRGGINYGYTF.

This chain links TRBV6-1 with TRBJ2-5; D is undetermined. The length of the CDR3 is 12 residues. Germline V CDR1 and CDR2: MNHNS, SASEGT. The V gene lost 3 bases and the J gene lost 2 bases, with 4 bases spanning the gap. The DNA for the CDR3 is TGTGCCAGCAGTGACATGCAAGAGACCCAGTACTTC. Translated, it gives CASSDMQETQYF.

At least ten counts were recorded for this clonotype. The chain has TRBV27 and TRBJ1-4; no reliable D call. The CDR3 has 15 residues. Germline V lookup: CDR1 MNHEY, CDR2 SMNVEV (reference sequence). Trimming left V 5 bases short and J 7 bases short, with 17 bases between. CDR3 in amino acids: CASSPLGVGSEKLFF. The CDR3, as DNA: TGTGCCAGCAGTCCCCTTGGGGTGGGGAGTGAAAAACTGTTTTTT.

This clonotype was seen many times. The chain employs TRBV30 and TRBJ2-1, with D unresolved. The CDR3 contains 12 residues. Germline assignment: CDR1 GTSNPN and CDR2 SVGIG (reference sequence). V gave up 3 bases and J gave up 7 bases, with 10 bases separating them. The CDR3 here is CAWRVLGNEQFF. CDR3 sequence (DNA): TGTGCCTGGAGAGTACTGGGGAATGAGCAGTTCTTC.

The chain has TRBV30 and TRBJ1-1; a possible D gene is TRBD1 (5 bases). There are 12 residues in the CDR3. From germline, CDR1 is GTSNPN and CDR2 SVGIG (reference sequence). V was pared by 0 bases and J by 8 bases, with 10 bases between. CDR3 sequence: CAWSVLWGEAFF. The CDR3 DNA sequence: TGTGCCTGGAGTGTACTGTGGGGGGAAGCTTTCTTT.

This clonotype appeared many times. The chain links TRBV29-1 to TRBJ2-7; possibly TRBD2 for D (6 bases). CDR1 is SQVTM and CDR2 is ANQGSEA in the germline V gene. The V end lost 6 bases, the J end lost 4 bases, and 10 bases lay between the germline ends. The CDR3 runs to 11 residues. In DNA form, the CDR3 reads TGCAGCGTCCAAGGAGGGTACGAGCAGTACTTC. This gives the protein CSVQGGYEQYF.

This chain links TRBV7-9 with TRBJ2-3; perhaps TRBD1 as D (5 bases). CDR3 size: 17 residues. V was pared by 1 base and J by 2 bases, with 16 bases between. Germline CDR1 and CDR2: SEHNR and FQNEAQ (reference sequence). The CDR3 nucleotides read TGTGCCAGCAGCTTAGACCAAGACAGTTACTACACAGATACGCAGTATTTT. It yields the protein CASSLDQDSYYTDTQYF. The full variable domain, completed using reference TRBV7-9 and TRBJ2-3, is DTGVSQNPRHKITKRGQNVTFRCDPISEHNRLYWYRQTLGQGPEFLTYFQNEAQLEKSRLLSDRFSAERPKGSFSTLEIQRTEQGDSAMYLCASSLDQDSYYTDTQYFGPGTRLTVL.

This clonotype came up a few times. V usage is TRBV5-1 and J usage is TRBJ2-1; 13 bases align to TRBD2. The germline V gene encodes CDR1 SGHRS and CDR2 YFSETQ. With V trimmed by 5 bases and J by 0 bases, 17 bases remained unmatched. The CDR3 runs 21 residues. CDR3 nucleotides: TGCGCCAGCAGGGGGACTAGCGGGAACACGGGAGGGCCTAGCTCCTACAATGAGCAGTTCTTC. Its translation is CASRGTSGNTGGPSSYNEQFF.

This clonotype has just a few counts. The chain employs TRBV27 and TRBJ2-1; possibly TRBD1 for D (6 bases). CDR3 length: 17 residues. Germline-derived CDR1 and CDR2 are MNHEY and SMNVEV (reference sequence). V was shortened by 3 bases and J by 0 bases, with 15 bases between the two germline ends. CDR3 loop: CASSFWSGENSYNEQFF. CDR3 in DNA: TGTGCCAGCAGTTTTTGGTCAGGGGAAAACTCCTACAATGAGCAGTTCTTC.

There are a few counts of this clonotype. The genes are TRBV13 and TRBJ2-5; D is uncertain. The length of the CDR3 is 13 residues. In germline, CDR1 is PRHDT, CDR2 FYEKMQ (reference sequence). V gave up 2 bases and J gave up 2 bases, with 6 bases separating them. Here the CDR3 DNA reads TGTGCCAGCAGCTTACCCGGACAAGAGACCCAGTACTTC. It encodes CASSLPGQETQYF.

This clonotype was counted only a few times. The V and J genes are TRBV29-1 and TRBJ2-7, with D maybe TRBD1 (5 bases). V shed 6 bases and J shed 6 bases, with 12 bases lying between them. CDR3 length: 11 amino acids. Germline V gene sequence: CDR1 SQVTM, CDR2 ANQGSEA. CDR3 region: CSVVGAGEQYF. CDR3 in DNA: TGCAGCGTGGTAGGGGCCGGCGAGCAGTACTTC.

This clonotype was recorded at least ten times. The V gene is TRBV5-1, the J gene TRBJ2-1; D unclear. Germline values: CDR1 SGHRS, CDR2 YFSETQ. Trimming pared 0 bases from V and 7 bases from J, leaving 14 bases between. CDR3 size: 15 residues. For the CDR3, the DNA is TGCGCCAGCAGCTTGGATCGGCCAGAATATAATGAGCAGTTCTTC. It codes for CASSLDRPEYNEQFF.

This clonotype showed up just a few times. The CDR3 reads CASTALEGLSYPYEQYF. The CDR3 DNA reads as TGTGCCAGCACCGCACTGGAGGGGCTCTCCTATCCCTACGAGCAGTACTTC. This chain links TRBV7-8 with TRBJ2-7, with D possibly being TRBD2 (6 bases). Trimming stripped 7 bases from V and 2 bases from J, with 24 bases between. CDR1 is SGHVS and CDR2 is FQNEAQ in the germline V gene. This CDR3 is 17 amino acids long.

Only a few counts were recorded for this clonotype. The gene calls are TRBV12-3 or TRBV12-4 and TRBJ2-7, with D hard to call. This CDR3 has 12 amino acids. Trimming pared 5 bases from V and 4 bases from J, leaving 9 bases between. The CDR3 region has the DNA TGTGCCAGCAGTCCCGCCCCGTACGAGCAGTACTTC. Amino acids: CASSPAPYEQYF.

The V call is TRBV2, the J call TRBJ2-7, with 14 bases matching TRBD2. Per germline, CDR1 SNHLY and CDR2 FYNNEI. Trimming at V came to 5 bases and at J to 8 bases, leaving 17 bases not matched to a gene. The CDR3 extends over 18 amino acids. Here the CDR3 reads CASSLNRSGTSGGLQQYF. CDR3 sequence (DNA): TGTGCCAGCAGTCTTAATAGATCCGGGACTAGCGGGGGTCTTCAGCAGTACTTC.

There are many counts of this clonotype. V and J are TRBV3-1 and TRBJ2-3; no reliable D call. CDR3 length: 17 amino acids. The V and J ends lost 0 bases and 2 bases respectively, with 15 bases between them. The germline gives CDR1 LGHDT, CDR2 YNNKEL (reference sequence). CDR3 DNA: TGTGCCAGCAGCCAAGATCCAATAGGGCGGTTCACAGATACGCAGTATTTT. This codes for CASSQDPIGRFTDTQYF.

This clonotype was counted a few times. The chain uses TRBV15 and TRBJ2-5, with D possibly TRBD1 on 5 matching bases. V lost 1 base to trimming and J lost 5 bases, with 8 bases between them. Germline CDR1 is LNHNV and CDR2 is YYDKDF (reference sequence). CDR3 length equals 13 residues. The CDR3 is CATSRGRDETQYF. In nucleotides, the CDR3 is TGTGCCACCAGCAGAGGCAGGGATGAGACCCAGTACTTC.